This TCR beta chain was recorded in a study of cytomegalovirus exposure and HLA in healthy donors. As for the study in general: In terms of ancestry, the Caucasian-associated cluster contained roughly 80% of the 398 genotyped donors.

Overall study results and limits: A later analysis linked a missense variant in DCLRE1C to the trimming of TCR beta V and J genes.

The PCR had 60 Vbeta and 13 Jbeta primers. Using immunoSEQ multiplex PCR, the repertoire was profiled, and TCRdb retains in-frame clones only, with some absent. The data show more than 95,000 clones, with around 77% seen just once and 4.9% held by the top ten. On this clone itself: Its antigen is unidentified.

Trimming left V 4 bases short and J 2 bases short, with 11 bases between. The CDR3 loop spans 13 amino acids. Germline V lookup: CDR1 GTSNPN, CDR2 SVGIG (reference sequence). The sequence was obtained from a man between 45 and 60 years old in good health and CMV-seropositive. V gene TRBV30 combines with J gene TRBJ2-5; possible D gene TRBD2, 5 bases. Input material: PBMCs. The CDR3 sequence is CAWTRRLQETQYF. DNA for the CDR3: TGTGCCTGGACCCGGAGGCTTCAAGAGACCCAGTACTTC.